This section outlines one T cell receptor (beta chain) sequence together with its context. The antigen is undetermined. The sample originates from a study of STAT5B mutations in CD4+ large granular lymphocyte leukemia. At the level of the study: Among healthy donors, a particular HLA allele went with more CDR3 'QG' motifs.

Method: immunoSEQ multiplex PCR; TCRdb's copy keeps in-frame clones and lacks some. The sample contains 45,000 or so clones, 65% to 90% of which appear only once. Buffy coats from healthy blood donors served as controls. Findings and caveats of the study: Less than 30% of private leukemic clonotypes occurred rarely in other patients' non-leukemic repertoires.

This CDR3 spans 17 amino acids. CDR1 is LNHDA and CDR2 is SQIVND in the germline V gene (reference sequence). Trimming removed 7 bases from V and 8 bases from J, with 29 bases in between. The sequencing sample was made of CD4+ T cells from blood buffy coats. The chain employs TRBV19 and TRBJ1-2, with D possibly matching TRBD1 (6 bases). The TCR comes from a human donor in good health. For the CDR3, the DNA is TGTGCCAGTAATACCCGATTTTTGGGCCGGGACACCGACGGCTACACCTTC. Protein: CASNTRFLGRDTDGYTF.